This T cell receptor (beta chain) was recovered during a study of T cells in Graves' hyperthyroidism and ophthalmopathy. Study findings and constraints: Ophthalmopathy could be told apart from stable hyperthyroidism with a 13 V-J model.

Many counts were recorded for this clonotype. The target antigen is unknown. Researchers took RNA transcripts and amplified the TCR beta CDR3 regions from them. With the HTBI primer set, the TCR CDR3 went through a first round of RT-PCR. TCRdb analysed the multiplex PCR reads with MiXCR anew, one entry per CDR3 protein. The top ten hold 9.2% of the sample, which has more than 300,000 distinct CDR3 sequences, 13% seen once. Trimming cost V 8 bases and J 7 bases, with 12 bases left between them. CDR3 length: 12 amino acids. In germline, CDR1 is MNHNS, CDR2 SASEGT. Hyperthyroidism, newly diagnosed and lasting under 2 months, affected patients aged 18 to 65. Diagnosing involved the use of clinical symptoms, serum thyroxine and TRAb, thyroid ultrasound and orbital computed tomography. Fresh peripheral blood, 7.5 to 10 ml, yielded the PBMCs.

This chain links TRBV6-1 with TRBJ1-3, with TRBD1 as a possible D gene (5 bases). Sequenced: blood. The receptor was derived from a woman aged 18-29 years with Graves' hyperthyroidism. The CDR3 region has the DNA TGTGCCAGCGGGGCCACGGGGAACACCATATATTTT. It codes for CASGATGNTIYF.